The 22 T cell receptor beta chains reported below all come from one sample, sequenced in a study of human versus mouse CDR3 diversity and MHC coevolution. Sequenced by immunoSEQ multiplex PCR; TCRdb stores in-frame clones only, minus some. Here the sample spans about 77,000 clones, 85% to 95% being singletons. The sample comprised naive CD4+ T cells from blood. Subset given: CD45RO-negative CD62L-positive naive CD4 T cells. Every receptor here comes from a person aged 30 to 69 in good health.

The chain uses TRBV10-2 and TRBJ1-4, with a weak D call TRBD1 (5 bases). Trimming left V 4 bases short and J 4 bases short, with 7 bases between. Per the germline V gene, CDR1 is WSHSY and CDR2 is SAAADI. CDR3 length: 13 amino acids. CDR3 protein: CASSAGGNEKLFF. In nucleotides, the CDR3 is TGCGCCAGCAGTGCGGGGGGTAATGAAAAACTGTTTTTT.

The chain links TRBV30 to TRBJ2-1, with TRBD2 matching 10 bases. After removal of 7 bases from V and 7 bases from J, the junction contained 13 bases not matched to a gene. CDR1 and CDR2 from the germline V gene are GTSNPN and SVGIG (reference sequence). This CDR3 contains 15 residues. CDR3 nucleotides: TGTGCCTCGGAAGTCATAGCGGGGGGCCTGAATGAGCAGTTCTTC. Its translation: CASEVIAGGLNEQFF.

V is TRBV30 and J is TRBJ2-7; D is undetermined. Trimming took 0 bases from V and 6 from J, leaving 9 bases between them. The CDR3 length is 12 residues. Germline V CDR1 and CDR2: GTSNPN, SVGIG (reference sequence). CDR3 loop: CAWSVQMGEQYF. Written as DNA, the CDR3 is TGTGCCTGGAGTGTACAGATGGGCGAGCAGTACTTC.

The chain joins TRBV28 to TRBJ2-7, with 13 bases fitting TRBD2. The CDR3 covers 14 residues. CDR1 MDHEN and CDR2 SYDVKM come from the germline V gene. V lost 4 bases and J lost 4; bases outside the gene matches: 1. DNA for the CDR3: TGTGCCAGCAGTTGGACTAGCGGGGGTTACGAGCAGTACTTC. Its translation is CASSWTSGGYEQYF.

The rearrangement uses TRBV30 and TRBJ1-5, with 9 bases identical to TRBD1. After removal of 0 bases from V and 9 bases from J, the junction contained 12 bases not matched to a gene. Germline V CDR1 and CDR2: GTSNPN, SVGIG (reference sequence). The CDR3 covers 16 residues. Here the CDR3 reads CAWSVRTGGYGLPQHF. Here the CDR3 DNA reads TGTGCCTGGAGTGTACGTACAGGGGGCTACGGGCTGCCCCAGCATTTT. Filled out from reference TRBV30 and TRBJ1-5, the complete variable domain reads SQTIHQWPATLVQPVGSPLSLECTVEGTSNPNLYWYRQAAGRGLQLLFYSVGIGQISSEVPQNLSASRPQDRQFILSSKKLLLSDSGFYLCAWSVRTGGYGLPQHFGDGTRLSIL.

The rearrangement links TRBV18 to TRBJ2-7; TRBD1 agrees at 9 bases. The CDR3 runs to 15 residues. The germline V gene encodes CDR1 KGHSH and CDR2 LQKENI. The ends lost 0 bases at V and 6 bases at J; junction bases unmatched: 6. CDR3 bases: TGTGCCAGCTCACCACCGGGACAGGGATCGGGCGAGCAGTACTTC. Its protein is CASSPPGQGSGEQYF.

This clone came up once. This CDR3 is CAWSVTGNSNQPQHF. The CDR3, as DNA: TGTGCCTGGAGTGTAACAGGGAATAGCAATCAGCCCCAGCATTTT. The rearrangement joins TRBV30 to TRBJ1-5; D is perhaps TRBD1 (6 bases). CDR1 GTSNPN and CDR2 SVGIG come from the germline V gene (reference sequence). The CDR3 loop spans 15 amino acids. The V and J ends lost 0 bases and 0 bases respectively, with 9 bases between them. The variable domain in full, completed from reference TRBV30 and TRBJ1-5, reads SQTIHQWPATLVQPVGSPLSLECTVEGTSNPNLYWYRQAAGRGLQLLFYSVGIGQISSEVPQNLSASRPQDRQFILSSKKLLLSDSGFYLCAWSVTGNSNQPQHFGDGTRLSIL.

The V gene is TRBV18, the J gene TRBJ1-1, with 7 bases fitting TRBD1. With 4 bases clipped from V and 2 bases from J, the junction kept 7 bases outside the gene matches. This CDR3 spans 15 amino acids. Germline V gives CDR1 KGHSH, CDR2 LQKENI. CDR3 sequence (DNA): TGTGCCAGCTCACGTTCTGGGACAGTCAACACTGAAGCTTTCTTT. Protein product: CASSRSGTVNTEAFF.

The rearrangement joins TRBV5-3 to TRBJ2-3; possibly TRBD2 for D (7 bases). TRBV5-3 belongs to the ORF category, with a function that is uncertain. The CDR3 extends over 17 amino acids. Trimming removed 1 base from V and 4 bases from J, with 19 bases in between. CDR3 in amino acids: CARSLRVFGGAADTQYF. The CDR3 DNA sequence: TGTGCCAGAAGCTTGAGGGTTTTTGGGGGGGCCGCAGATACGCAGTATTTT.

The chain combines TRBV19 with TRBJ1-2, with TRBD1 as a possible D gene (5 bases). Trimming cost V 2 bases and J 3 bases, with 10 bases left between them. From germline, CDR1 is LNHDA and CDR2 SQIVND (reference sequence). The CDR3 totals 14 residues. The CDR3 coding sequence is TGTGCCAGTAGTATATCCCAGGGTTACTATGGCTACACCTTC. Its translation is CASSISQGYYGYTF.

This sequence joins TRBV7-9 and TRBJ2-2, with D unclear. Looked up from germline, CDR1 is SEHNR and CDR2 is FQNEAQ (reference sequence). V lost 2 bases and J 0 bases, leaving 10 bases between the germline ends. This CDR3 has 16 residues. The CDR3 loop is CASSLNNPPNTGELFF. The CDR3 DNA is TGTGCCAGCAGCTTAAACAACCCCCCGAACACCGGGGAGCTGTTTTTT.

A word on this clone: At one boundary the junction diverges from the germline segment, which might be a read error. Other DNA sequences in the same sample also yield this CDR3. The chain uses TRBV30 and TRBJ2-2; 9 bases match TRBD1. Germline loops: CDR1 GTSNPN, CDR2 SVGIG (reference sequence). CDR3 length: 14 amino acids. In DNA form, the CDR3 reads TGTGCCTGGGGGACAGGGTCGAACACCGGAGAGCTGTTTTTT. It encodes CAWGTGSNTGELFF.

CDR3 sequence reads: CAIKTGTGVAETQYF. The CDR3 DNA reads TGTGCCATCAAAACCGGGACAGGGGTCGCGGAGACCCAGTACTTC. The chain employs TRBV10-3 and TRBJ2-5, with 10 bases fitting TRBD1. Per the germline V gene, CDR1 is ENHRY and CDR2 is SYGVKD. V trimming: 7 bases; J trimming: 5 bases; junction bases outside the gene matches: 10. The CDR3 has 15 residues.

CDR3 loop: CSVEGSANYGYTF. The CDR3 bases are TGCAGCGTTGAAGGCTCAGCTAACTATGGCTACACCTTC. This sequence joins TRBV29-1 and TRBJ1-2; no clear D gene. The V gene lost 1 base and the J gene lost 0 bases, with 6 bases spanning the gap. Per germline, CDR1 SQVTM and CDR2 ANQGSEA. CDR3 length: 13 amino acids.

The chain couples TRBV5-1 to TRBJ2-7; 8 nucleotides align to TRBD2. V lost 0 bases and J lost 3; bases outside the gene matches: 5. The CDR3 covers 15 residues. Per the germline V gene, CDR1 is SGHRS and CDR2 is YFSETQ. The DNA for the CDR3 is TGCGCCAGCAGCTTGGCTTGGCGGGGGGACTACGAGCAGTACTTC. It is translated as CASSLAWRGDYEQYF.

The sample holds a few counts of this clone. The V call is TRBV19, the J call TRBJ2-1; 7 nucleotides align to TRBD1. Germline values: CDR1 LNHDA, CDR2 SQIVND (reference sequence). The V segment lost 6 bases and the J segment 4 bases; nucleotides outside the gene matches: 6. CDR3 length: 14 amino acids. The chain's CDR3 is CASSKDRNYNEQFF. DNA of the CDR3: TGTGCCAGTAGCAAGGACAGGAATTACAATGAGCAGTTCTTC.

V and J are TRBV28 and TRBJ2-7; D might be TRBD1 (6 bases). The CDR3 runs 12 residues. V was clipped by 6 bases and J by 2 bases, with 8 bases between them. Germline CDR1 is MDHEN and CDR2 is SYDVKM. CDR3 in amino acids: CASSRTAYEQYF. The CDR3 DNA follows: TGTGCCAGCAGCAGGACAGCCTACGAGCAGTACTTC.

The genes are TRBV11-2 and TRBJ2-5, with TRBD2 as a possible D gene (7 bases). Germline-derived CDR1 and CDR2 are SGHAT and FQNNGV. The CDR3 totals 15 residues. The ends were cut back, 6 bases at V and 3 bases at J, with 17 bases in the middle. The CDR3 nucleotides read TGTGCCAGCAGGAGAGGGGGGGGATCCAAAGAGACCCAGTACTTC. Translated: CASRRGGGSKETQYF.

The J gene is TRBJ2-7, the V gene TRBV29-1; the match to TRBD1 covers 8 bases. This CDR3 spans 13 amino acids. The germline gives CDR1 SQVTM, CDR2 ANQGSEA. After removal of 6 bases from V and 5 bases from J, the junction contained 9 bases not matched to a gene. The DNA for the CDR3 is TGCAGCGTGGGGACAGGCCAAGGGAACGAGCAGTACTTC. Translating it yields CSVGTGQGNEQYF.

This clone was seen only once. This chain connects TRBV5-8 to TRBJ2-5, with 8 nucleotides matching TRBD1. With 2 bases clipped from V and 5 bases from J, the junction kept 8 bases outside the gene matches. Germline V gene data show CDR1 as SGHTS and CDR2 as YDEGEE. The CDR3 contains 15 residues. The CDR3 region is CASSLGAGGTETQYF. CDR3 nucleotide sequence: TGTGCCAGCAGCTTAGGTGCAGGGGGCACGGAGACCCAGTACTTC. The full variable domain, completed using reference TRBV5-8 and TRBJ2-5, is EAGVTQSPTHLIKTRGQQATLRCSPISGHTSVYWYQQALGLGLQFLLWYDEGEERNRGNFPPRFSGRQFPNYSSELNVNALELEDSALYLCASSLGAGGTETQYFGPGTRLLVL.

The genes are TRBV6-1 and TRBJ2-3; a possible D gene is TRBD2 (6 bases). Germline lookup yields CDR1 MNHNS and CDR2 SASEGT. V was shortened by 4 bases and J by 2 bases, with 10 bases between the two germline ends. This CDR3 has 14 residues. CDR3 in DNA: TGTGCCAGCAGTGTCGGGACTTCCACAGATACGCAGTATTTT. Its protein is CASSVGTSTDTQYF.

This sequence joins TRBV5-4 and TRBJ1-2; no definite D call. V gave up 3 bases and J gave up 4 bases, with 13 bases separating them. Per the germline V gene, CDR1 is SGHNT and CDR2 is YYREEE (reference sequence). This CDR3 comprises 14 residues. The CDR3, as DNA: TGTGCCAGCAGCTCCGGGGTTTTGGGCTATGGCTACACCTTC. Translation gives CASSSGVLGYGYTF. The entire variable domain, with the rest obtained from reference TRBV5-4 and TRBJ1-2, is as follows: ETGVTQSPTHLIKTRGQQVTLRCSSQSGHNTVSWYQQALGQGPQFIFQYYREEENGRGNFPPRFSGLQFPNYSSELNVNALELDDSALYLCASSSGVLGYGYTFGSGTRLTVV.